The 13 T cell receptor beta chains below come from one sample, sequenced in a study of post-analysis software for immune sequencing data. Findings and caveats of the study: When patients were compared with controls, about 5 TRBV segments were more frequent, TRBV5-6, TRBV5-1 and TRBV20-1 among them.

No antigens are known for them. Prepared TCR beta cDNA libraries contained unique molecular identifiers. TCRdb re-called the PCR reads through MiXCR, storing one row per CDR3 protein. The table includes hundreds of thousands of distinct CDR3 sequences, 55% to 60% detected once. The sample consisted of blood. The receptors here all came from a girl aged 2 to 10 with multiple sclerosis.

There are a few counts of this clonotype. V and J are TRBV9 and TRBJ2-1; 14 bases agree with TRBD2. The junction had 6 bases not matched to a gene; V was cut back by 3 bases and J by 7 bases. This CDR3 region has 16 residues. From germline, CDR1 is SGDLS and CDR2 YYNGEE. CDR3: CASSGRTSGRNNEQFF. The CDR3 DNA is TGTGCCAGCAGCGGTAGGACTAGCGGGAGGAATAATGAGCAGTTCTTC.

The chain employs TRBV7-2 and TRBJ1-2; 9 bases align to TRBD1. The V segment lost 4 bases and the J segment 4 bases; nucleotides outside the gene matches: 10. The CDR3 totals 16 residues. Per germline, CDR1 SGHTA and CDR2 FQGNSA. CDR3 sequence (DNA): TGTGCCAGCAGCTCAGAACCGGGACAGGGTCTCTATGGCTACACCTTC. It translates to CASSSEPGQGLYGYTF.

The chain joins TRBV20-1 to TRBJ2-1; the match to TRBD2 covers 13 bases. In germline, CDR1 is DFQATT, CDR2 SNEGSKA (reference sequence). This CDR3 region has 15 residues. The junction had 4 bases not matched to a gene; V was cut back by 6 bases and J by 2 bases. The CDR3 DNA follows: TGCAGTGCACCGGGACTAGCGGGAACCTACAATGAGCAGTTCTTC. This codes for CSAPGLAGTYNEQFF.

The chain has TRBV5-1 and TRBJ2-3, with 9 nucleotides matching TRBD2. Germline V gene lookup returns CDR1 SGHRS and CDR2 YFSETQ. Losses at the gene ends were 5 bases for V and 6 bases for J; bases not matched to a gene: 7. This CDR3 has 14 residues. The CDR3 region is CASRQAGGSDTQYF. The CDR3 coding sequence is TGCGCCAGCAGGCAAGCGGGAGGTTCGGATACGCAGTATTTT.

The genes are TRBV20-1 and TRBJ2-3; a possible D gene is TRBD1 (6 bases). This CDR3 has 17 residues. Trimming left V 3 bases short and J 2 bases short, with 21 bases between. Germline assignment: CDR1 DFQATT and CDR2 SNEGSKA (reference sequence). The CDR3 sequence is CSASGLDGGGYTDTQYF. DNA for the CDR3: TGCAGTGCTAGTGGTTTGGATGGTGGGGGCTACACAGATACGCAGTATTTT.

The V gene is TRBV29-1, the J gene TRBJ2-3; D unresolved. CDR3 length: 13 residues. Between the trimmed V and J ends, which lost 6 bases and 5 bases, there was a span of 15 bases. Germline assignment: CDR1 SQVTM and CDR2 ANQGSEA. DNA for the CDR3: TGCAGCGTCACTACCAGAGTGGGAGATACGCAGTATTTT. Translating gives CSVTTRVGDTQYF.

The table lists this clonotype with a few counts. The genes are TRBV20-1 and TRBJ1-1; D gene ambiguous. V lost 5 bases and J lost 3, with 10 bases in between. Per germline, CDR1 DFQATT and CDR2 SNEGSKA (reference sequence). CDR3 length: 12 residues. CDR3 nucleotide sequence: TGCAGTGCTGGACCGATGGACACTGAAGCTTTCTTT. As protein: CSAGPMDTEAFF.

This clonotype showed up just a few times. The chain has TRBV3-1 and TRBJ2-3; tentative D call: TRBD2 (5 bases). V gave up 0 bases and J gave up 1 base, with 14 bases separating them. Per the germline V gene, CDR1 is LGHDT and CDR2 is YNNKEL (reference sequence). CDR3 size: 17 residues. In DNA, the CDR3 is TGTGCCAGCAGCCAAGAGGCGAGGAGACTACGCACAGATACGCAGTATTTT. This encodes CASSQEARRLRTDTQYF.

This chain uses TRBV20-1 with TRBJ1-1; 8 nucleotides match TRBD1. Germline V lookup: CDR1 DFQATT, CDR2 SNEGSKA (reference sequence). The CDR3 runs 18 residues. V lost 2 bases, J lost 4 bases, and 18 bases stayed unmatched. CDR3 coding DNA: TGCAGTGCTAGACCCGGGGGGATCCAGGGGGCTCTTACCACTGAAGCTTTCTTT. Translating it yields CSARPGGIQGALTTEAFF.

V is TRBV7-9 and J is TRBJ2-5; TRBD1 agrees at 8 bases. The length of the CDR3 is 15 residues. The trim removed 3 bases at V and 2 bases at J, leaving 5 bases unmatched. The germline CDR1 and CDR2 sequences are SEHNR and FQNEAQ (reference sequence). The CDR3 region is CASSFPRQGQETQYF. DNA for the CDR3: TGTGCCAGCAGCTTCCCACGACAGGGGCAAGAGACCCAGTACTTC.

The chain links TRBV29-1 to TRBJ2-1; 7 bases match TRBD2. The germline V gene encodes CDR1 SQVTM and CDR2 ANQGSEA. V lost 0 bases and J lost 10; bases outside the gene matches: 6. The CDR3 contains 13 residues. CDR3 protein: CSVEEGAAGEQFF. CDR3 DNA sequence: TGCAGCGTTGAAGAAGGGGCAGCGGGGGAGCAGTTCTTC.

The chain carries TRBV4-1 and TRBJ2-1; 10 bases match TRBD2. The CDR3 spans 17 residues. Per germline, CDR1 MGHRA and CDR2 YSYEKL. J gave up 8 bases and V 6 bases, and 16 bases lay outside the gene matches. The CDR3 region is CASRLFIGLAGAYEQFF. Here the CDR3 DNA reads TGCGCCAGCAGACTCTTTATTGGGCTAGCGGGAGCATATGAGCAGTTCTTC.

At least ten counts were recorded for this clonotype. The genes are TRBV12-3 or TRBV12-4 and TRBJ2-3; D gene ambiguous. The CDR3 has 11 residues. V was pared by 2 bases and J by 5 bases, with 2 bases between. CDR3 in amino acids: CASSLRDTQYF. The CDR3, as DNA: TGTGCCAGCAGTTTAAGAGATACGCAGTATTTT.